This T cell receptor (beta chain) was sequenced in a study of T cell responses to AZD1222 COVID-19 vaccine. Study results and limitations: Just 5 or 6 AZD1222 recipients tested seropositive at baseline. Every sample of the repertoires postdated the peak T cell response. Females made up more of the donors, who were largely white British, and clonal diversity may have come out too low.

The data were produced by immunoSEQ multiplex PCR, yet TCRdb's version contains in-frame clones alone and is incomplete. The repertoire holds over 120,000 clones, roughly 92% seen once, with approximately 5.4% in the top ten. The CDR3 is 14 residues long. Germline values: CDR1 MNHEY, CDR2 SVGEGT. Trimming removed 5 bases from V and 2 bases from J, with 12 bases in between. With respect to this clone: Its antigen is still unknown.

The source of this sequence is an adult in good health. The chain couples TRBV6-2 or TRBV6-3 to TRBJ1-1; a possible D gene is TRBD1 (6 bases). Sequenced material: peripheral blood, taken on day 0 of AZD1222 vaccination. In nucleotides, the CDR3 is TGTGCCAGCAGTCTCCACAGGGTAAACACTGAAGCTTTCTTT. Amino acids: CASSLHRVNTEAFF.